Following are 32 T cell receptor beta chains from one sample sequenced in a study of shared clonotypes between healthy human individuals. Repertoires were generated with immunoSEQ multiplex PCR, while TCRdb's copy carries only in-frame clones and drops some. Seen here are approximately 2.1 million clones, 90% to 95% observed once, and the top ten hold about 0.37%. Specimen: naive CD4+ T cells from PBMCs. The sample's subset: CD45RA+ positively selected. The source is a man aged 18 to 30 in good health. Some clones in this sample may be carry-over from other donors' samples.

This chain joins TRBV11-1 and TRBJ2-1; 7 nucleotides agree with TRBD1. V lost 3 bases, J lost 9 bases, and 5 bases stayed unmatched. The CDR3 has 13 amino acids. Germline V lookup: CDR1 SGHAT, CDR2 FQDESV (reference sequence). The CDR3 region is CASSFDREGEQFF. The CDR3 DNA sequence: TGTGCCAGCAGCTTTGACAGGGAAGGTGAGCAGTTCTTC. Full variable domain (missing parts from reference TRBV11-1 and TRBJ2-1): EAEVAQSPRYKITEKSQAVAFWCDPISGHATLYWYRQILGQGPELLVQFQDESVVDDSQLPKDRFSAERLKGVDSTLKIQPAELGDSAMYLCASSFDREGEQFFGPGTRLTVL.

The chain links TRBV28 to TRBJ2-7; 9 bases are shared with TRBD2. The CDR3 sequence is 14 residues long. The V gene end was trimmed by 6 bases and the J gene end by 3 bases; junction bases not matched to a gene: 6. Germline lookup yields CDR1 MDHEN and CDR2 SYDVKM. The CDR3, as DNA: TGTGCCAGCAGCCTAGCGGGGCCGGGCTACGAGCAGTACTTC. Its translation: CASSLAGPGYEQYF.

The rearrangement joins TRBV6-1 to TRBJ2-7; TRBD2 agrees at 9 bases. This CDR3 has 16 amino acids. V trimming: 1 base; J trimming: 4 bases; junction bases outside the gene matches: 8. The germline V gene has CDR1 MNHNS and CDR2 SASEGT. CDR3 loop: CASSEGHLAGPYEQYF. The CDR3, as DNA: TGTGCCAGCAGTGAAGGTCATCTAGCGGGACCATACGAGCAGTACTTC.

V usage is TRBV28 and J usage is TRBJ2-5; weak D call: TRBD2 (6 bases). The CDR3 has 15 residues. CDR1 is MDHEN and CDR2 is SYDVKM in the germline V gene. V was trimmed by 8 bases and J by 5 bases, leaving 21 bases between them. CDR3 DNA sequence: TGTGCCAGCGGATCTCTTAGCGGTGGGGCGGAGACCCAGTACTTC. This encodes CASGSLSGGAETQYF.

Of note for this clone: This specimen includes other DNA sequences encoding the same CDR3. This chain joins TRBV5-1 and TRBJ2-7; D remains ambiguous. V was trimmed by 0 bases and J by 3 bases, leaving 4 bases between them. This CDR3 region has 12 residues. The germline V gene encodes CDR1 SGHRS and CDR2 YFSETQ. The CDR3 region has the DNA TGCGCCAGCAGCTTGGATTTCTACGAGCAGTACTTC. It encodes CASSLDFYEQYF.

The V and J genes are TRBV19 and TRBJ2-5; 9 nucleotides align to TRBD2. Germline V CDR1 and CDR2: LNHDA, SQIVND (reference sequence). The CDR3 covers 13 residues. J gave up 5 bases and V 2 bases, and 0 bases lay outside the gene matches. CDR3 amino acids: CASSITSGETQYF. In DNA, the CDR3 is TGTGCCAGTAGTATAACTAGCGGGGAGACCCAGTACTTC.

This chain joins TRBV4-1 and TRBJ2-7, with 7 bases that match TRBD2. From germline, CDR1 is MGHRA and CDR2 YSYEKL. This CDR3 has 15 residues. V lost 1 base to trimming and J lost 5 bases; unmatched junction nucleotides: 8. The DNA of the CDR3 is TGCGCCAGCAGCCAAGTTCTGACGGCGGGAGACGAGCAGTACTTC. This translates into CASSQVLTAGDEQYF.

The chain is built from TRBV28 and TRBJ2-7, with a possible D match to TRBD2 (5 bases). Trimming left V 3 bases short and J 2 bases short, with 14 bases between. The CDR3 loop spans 15 amino acids. Germline loops: CDR1 MDHEN, CDR2 SYDVKM. Here the CDR3 DNA reads TGTGCCAGCAGTTTGACCGGGATTGAGGCCTACGAGCAGTACTTC. It is translated as CASSLTGIEAYEQYF.

The chain combines TRBV19 with TRBJ2-7, with 14 bases identical to TRBD2. The CDR3 is made up of 14 amino acids. The trim removed 5 bases at V and 6 bases at J, leaving 3 bases unmatched. Germline V gene sequence: CDR1 LNHDA, CDR2 SQIVND (reference sequence). The CDR3 loop is CASSSGTSGSEQYF. In DNA form, the CDR3 reads TGTGCCAGTAGTTCCGGGACTAGCGGGAGCGAGCAGTACTTC.

The chain is built from TRBV28 and TRBJ2-5; D possibly corresponds to TRBD2 (5 bases). V was cut by 7 bases and J by 5 bases, with 20 bases left in between. CDR3 length: 15 residues. Germline CDR1 reads MDHEN; CDR2 reads SYDVKM. As DNA, the CDR3 is TGTGCCAGCAAGACAACCCGGGGTACGGGGGAGACCCAGTACTTC. Translation gives CASKTTRGTGETQYF.

The chain is built from TRBV4-1 and TRBJ1-2; 7 positions match TRBD1. The CDR3 sequence is 15 residues long. Germline CDR1 MGHRA, CDR2 YSYEKL. J was trimmed by 7 bases and V by 4 bases; bases with no gene match: 12. CDR3 loop: CASSLQRDRVLGYTF. The DNA of the CDR3 is TGCGCCAGCAGCCTGCAAAGAGACAGGGTACTTGGCTACACCTTC.

Concerning this clone itself: This specimen includes other DNA sequences encoding the same CDR3. The V and J genes are TRBV20-1 and TRBJ1-4; D is unresolved. The CDR3 has 10 residues. V was shortened by 3 bases and J by 5 bases, with 1 base between the two germline ends. Germline CDR1 DFQATT, CDR2 SNEGSKA (reference sequence). CDR3 in amino acids: CSARNEKLFF. The CDR3 nucleotides are TGCAGTGCTAGGAATGAAAAACTGTTTTTT.

The CDR3 nucleotides are TGTGCCAGCAGTAACCCGGGCACAGATACGCAGTATTTT. Its translation is CASSNPGTDTQYF. The chain combines TRBV28 with TRBJ2-3; D is ambiguous. CDR3 length: 13 residues. Deletions cut 5 bases from V and 1 base from J, with 7 bases between. Germline V gives CDR1 MDHEN, CDR2 SYDVKM. Full variable domain (missing parts from reference TRBV28 and TRBJ2-3): DVKVTQSSRYLVKRTGEKVFLECVQDMDHENMFWYRQDPGLGLRLIYFSYDVKMKEKGDIPEGYSVSREKKERFSLILESASTNQTSMYLCASSNPGTDTQYFGPGTRLTVL.

Worth noting for this clone: The junction differs from germline at one of its ends, possibly a read error. This rearrangement joins TRBV7-2 to TRBJ2-3; perhaps TRBD2 as D (5 bases). The CDR3 consists of 17 residues. CDR1 is SGHTA, CDR2 FQGNSA, per germline. CDR3 bases: TGTGCCAGCAGCCTAGCCCCGTTGGCGTGGGGCACAGATACGCAGTATTTT. Amino acid sequence: CASSLAPLAWGTDTQYF.

This chain joins TRBV5-6 and TRBJ2-5, with 8 bases that match TRBD1. CDR1 is SGHDT, CDR2 YYEEEE, per germline. After removal of 4 bases from V and 4 bases from J, the junction contained 12 bases not matched to a gene. This CDR3 spans 16 amino acids. CDR3 sequence reads: CASSRDRGGVGETQYF. DNA of the CDR3: TGTGCCAGCAGCCGTGACAGGGGAGGTGTGGGAGAGACCCAGTACTTC.

This chain links TRBV5-1 with TRBJ2-3; D is unclear. V was pared by 2 bases and J by 0 bases, with 10 bases between. The germline CDR1 and CDR2 sequences are SGHRS and YFSETQ. The CDR3 consists of 15 residues. CDR3 in DNA: TGCGCCAGCAGCTTCCTGACGGCTAGCACAGATACGCAGTATTTT. It specifies CASSFLTASTDTQYF.

The rearrangement uses TRBV2 and TRBJ2-2; 12 bases are a match to TRBD2. The length of the CDR3 is 17 residues. Per germline, CDR1 SNHLY and CDR2 FYNNEI. Unmatched junction bases numbered 5, after V lost 5 bases and J lost 1 base. The CDR3, as DNA: TGTGCCAGCAGTCGACTAGCGGGAGAGATGAACACCGGGGAGCTGTTTTTT. Protein: CASSRLAGEMNTGELFF.

The chain couples TRBV7-2 to TRBJ2-7; D is perhaps TRBD1 (6 bases). The CDR3 contains 15 residues. Trimming removed 5 bases at V and 1 base at J, with 15 bases between. Germline V gene sequence: CDR1 SGHTA, CDR2 FQGNSA. Here the CDR3 reads CASSPRQALSYEQYF. DNA of the CDR3: TGTGCCAGCAGCCCCCGACAGGCCCTATCCTACGAGCAGTACTTC.

In this sample, this clone turned up a few times. The rearrangement links TRBV5-1 to TRBJ1-1; the D is unclear. Germline V gene lookup returns CDR1 SGHRS and CDR2 YFSETQ. V lost 0 bases to trimming and J lost 5 bases, with 14 bases between them. This CDR3 comprises 15 residues. This CDR3 is CASSLGGSPGTEAFF. The CDR3 DNA reads TGCGCCAGCAGCTTGGGCGGCAGCCCGGGGACTGAAGCTTTCTTT.

This chain joins TRBV5-8 and TRBJ1-5; 7 bases line up with TRBD1. Per the germline V gene, CDR1 is SGHTS and CDR2 is YDEGEE. The CDR3 covers 16 residues. V lost 3 bases, J lost 3 bases, and 9 bases stayed unmatched. The chain's CDR3 is CASSSRTGQNNQPQHF. CDR3 coding DNA: TGTGCCAGCAGCTCCCGCACGGGACAGAACAATCAGCCCCAGCATTTT.

V is TRBV7-9 and J is TRBJ1-1; D is possibly TRBD1 (5 bases). The CDR3 has 14 amino acids. Between the trimmed V and J ends, which lost 5 bases and 7 bases, there was a span of 17 bases. CDR1 and CDR2 (germline): SEHNR, FQNEAQ (reference sequence). DNA for the CDR3: TGTGCCAGCAGCCCGACTAAAACAGGAAATGAAGCTTTCTTT. It translates to CASSPTKTGNEAFF.

The chain employs TRBV6-5 and TRBJ2-7, with 8 positions matching TRBD2. Germline V gene data show CDR1 as MNHEY and CDR2 as SVGAGI. J lost 6 bases, V lost 4 bases, and 14 bases had no gene match. The CDR3 runs 16 residues. The CDR3 protein is CASSSLAGKARGEQYF. CDR3 nucleotides: TGTGCCAGCAGTTCCCTAGCGGGCAAAGCCCGAGGCGAGCAGTACTTC.

The V gene is TRBV7-2, the J gene TRBJ2-7, with 13 bases matching TRBD2. The CDR3 sequence is 19 residues long. With 5 bases clipped from V and 0 bases from J, the junction kept 13 bases outside the gene matches. Germline V gene lookup returns CDR1 SGHTA and CDR2 FQGNSA. The CDR3 is CASSTRTSGRSLPSYEQYF. DNA of the CDR3: TGTGCCAGCAGCACGCGGACTAGCGGGAGATCGCTCCCCTCCTACGAGCAGTACTTC. Full variable domain (outside the CDR3, taken from reference TRBV7-2 and TRBJ2-7): GAGVSQSPSNKVTEKGKDVELRCDPISGHTALYWYRQSLGQGLEFLIYFQGNSAPDKSGLPSDRFSAERTGGSVSTLTIQRTQQEDSAVYLCASSTRTSGRSLPSYEQYFGPGTRLTVT.

The table lists this clone with a few counts. The chain links TRBV15 to TRBJ1-2; maybe TRBD1 (5 bases). The CDR3 has 14 residues. The V gene lost 0 bases and the J gene lost 4 bases, with 9 bases spanning the gap. Looked up from germline, CDR1 is LNHNV and CDR2 is YYDKDF (reference sequence). DNA for the CDR3: TGTGCCACCAGCAGAGATGGGGGTGTCTATGGCTACACCTTC. Encoded protein: CATSRDGGVYGYTF. Drawing the rest from reference TRBV15 and TRBJ1-2, the complete variable domain is DAMVIQNPRYQVTQFGKPVTLSCSQTLNHNVMYWYQQKSSQAPKLLFHYYDKDFNNEADTPDNFQSRRPNTSFCFLDIRSPGLGDTAMYLCATSRDGGVYGYTFGSGTRLTVV.

The chain joins TRBV4-3 to TRBJ2-1; 7 bases agree with TRBD1. The CDR3 is made up of 14 amino acids. Germline V gene data show CDR1 as LGHNA and CDR2 as YSLEER. Trimming took 3 bases from V and 7 from J; bases not matched to a gene: 6. CDR3 sequence: CASSQQQGRNEQFF. The CDR3 nucleotides read TGCGCCAGCAGCCAGCAACAGGGGAGAAATGAGCAGTTCTTC.

The chain has TRBV5-1 and TRBJ2-3; 14 bases match TRBD2. Germline V gene sequence: CDR1 SGHRS, CDR2 YFSETQ. This CDR3 is built from 18 residues. V lost 3 bases, J lost 4 bases, and 10 bases stayed unmatched. The CDR3 loop is CASSSEAPGLAGADTQYF. As DNA, the CDR3 is TGCGCCAGCAGCTCCGAAGCCCCGGGACTAGCGGGGGCAGATACGCAGTATTTT. The full variable domain, rest sourced from reference TRBV5-1 and TRBJ2-3, is KAGVTQTPRYLIKTRGQQVTLSCSPISGHRSVSWYQQTPGQGLQFLFEYFSETQRNKGNFPGRFSGRQFSNSRSEMNVSTLELGDSALYLCASSSEAPGLAGADTQYFGPGTRLTVL.

This chain connects TRBV10-3 to TRBJ2-3, with no clear D. Looked up from germline, CDR1 is ENHRY and CDR2 is SYGVKD. Trimming cost V 3 bases and J 3 bases, with 7 bases left between them. CDR3 length: 13 residues. The CDR3: CAISDGVTDTQYF. CDR3 nucleotides: TGTGCCATCAGTGACGGAGTAACAGATACGCAGTATTTT.

The chain joins TRBV11-2 to TRBJ2-5; possible D gene TRBD2, 5 bases. V was clipped by 1 base and J by 5 bases, with 11 bases between them. Germline V lookup: CDR1 SGHAT, CDR2 FQNNGV. The length of the CDR3 is 14 residues. The CDR3 sequence: CASSLALAGETQYF. DNA for the CDR3: TGTGCCAGCAGCTTAGCCCTAGCTGGTGAGACCCAGTACTTC.

This chain connects TRBV5-4 to TRBJ2-2, with D unclear. The germline V gene encodes CDR1 SGHNT and CDR2 YYREEE (reference sequence). V was shortened by 0 bases and J by 0 bases, with 12 bases between the two germline ends. This CDR3 contains 17 residues. Here the CDR3 DNA reads TGTGCCAGCAGCTTGGCCTTGAAACAAGCGAACACCGGGGAGCTGTTTTTT. This gives the protein CASSLALKQANTGELFF.

This clone was seen only a few times. The rearrangement uses TRBV7-3 and TRBJ2-2; D is possibly TRBD2 (6 bases). Trimming removed 2 bases at V and 5 bases at J, with 12 bases between. The CDR3 runs 15 residues. CDR1 is SGHTA and CDR2 is FQGTGA in the germline V gene. CDR3 DNA sequence: TGTGCCAGCAGCTTACTCTCAGGGACTACCGGGGAGCTGTTTTTT. This gives the protein CASSLLSGTTGELFF. Drawing the rest from reference TRBV7-3 and TRBJ2-2, the complete variable domain is GAGVSQTPSNKVTEKGKYVELRCDPISGHTALYWYRQSLGQGPEFLIYFQGTGAADDSGLPNDRFFAVRPEGSVSTLKIQRTERGDSAVYLCASSLLSGTTGELFFGEGSRLTVL.

This rearrangement joins TRBV6-5 to TRBJ2-1; weak D call: TRBD1 (6 bases). The CDR3 has 14 amino acids. Per the germline V gene, CDR1 is MNHEY and CDR2 is SVGAGI. With 6 bases removed from V and 8 bases from J, the gap between germline ends came to 17 bases. The CDR3 protein is CASRPRGGWHEQFF. Here the CDR3 DNA reads TGTGCCAGCAGACCCCGAGGGGGTTGGCATGAGCAGTTCTTC.

About this clone: The same CDR3 arises from other DNA sequences in this sample as well. The chain carries TRBV6-6 and TRBJ2-7; the match to TRBD1 covers 10 bases. V trimming: 0 bases; J trimming: 2 bases; junction bases outside the gene matches: 4. There are 16 residues in the CDR3. The V gene's germline CDR1 is MNHNY and CDR2 SVGAGI (reference sequence). Here the CDR3 DNA reads TGTGCCAGCAGTTACTCGAGCGGGACAGGGGCCTACGAGCAGTACTTC. It translates to CASSYSSGTGAYEQYF.